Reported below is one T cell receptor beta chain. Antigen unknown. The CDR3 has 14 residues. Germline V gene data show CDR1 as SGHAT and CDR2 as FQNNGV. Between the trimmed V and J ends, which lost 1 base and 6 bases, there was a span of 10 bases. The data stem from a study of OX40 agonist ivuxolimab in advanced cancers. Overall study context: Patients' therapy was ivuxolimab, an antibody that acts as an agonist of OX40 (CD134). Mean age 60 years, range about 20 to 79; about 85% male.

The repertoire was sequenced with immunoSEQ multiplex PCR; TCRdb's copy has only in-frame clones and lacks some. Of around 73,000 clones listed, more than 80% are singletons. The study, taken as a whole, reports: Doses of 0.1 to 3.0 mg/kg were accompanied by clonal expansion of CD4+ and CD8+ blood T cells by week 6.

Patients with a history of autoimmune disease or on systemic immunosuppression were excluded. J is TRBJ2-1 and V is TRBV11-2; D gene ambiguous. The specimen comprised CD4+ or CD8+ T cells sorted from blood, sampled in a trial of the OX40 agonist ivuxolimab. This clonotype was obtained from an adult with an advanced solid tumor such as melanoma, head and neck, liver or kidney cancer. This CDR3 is CASSLVAGPNEQFF. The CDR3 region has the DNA TGTGCCAGCAGCTTAGTCGCTGGGCCCAATGAGCAGTTCTTC.